The 10 T cell receptor beta chains below all came from one sample that was sequenced in a study of control samples from healthy donors and cancer patients. Profiling relied on immunoSEQ multiplex PCR, and the TCRdb table lists in-frame clones only, not all of them. Of about 140,000 clones in the sample, approximately 94% were seen once. Sequenced material: blood. The origin of the receptors is a man between 35 and 55 years old in good health.

This clone is a singleton in its sample. The V call is TRBV5-1, the J call TRBJ1-5; 10 positions agree with TRBD1. Trimming removed 3 bases from V and 1 base from J; junction bases left unmatched: 7. The germline V gene encodes CDR1 SGHRS and CDR2 YFSETQ. The CDR3 loop spans 17 amino acids. The CDR3 protein is CASSWGTGEVSNQPQHF. In nucleotides, the CDR3 is TGCGCCAGCAGCTGGGGGACAGGGGAAGTAAGCAATCAGCCCCAGCATTTT. Based on the CDR3 plus reference TRBV5-1 and TRBJ1-5, the full variable domain is KAGVTQTPRYLIKTRGQQVTLSCSPISGHRSVSWYQQTPGQGLQFLFEYFSETQRNKGNFPGRFSGRQFSNSRSEMNVSTLELGDSALYLCASSWGTGEVSNQPQHFGDGTRLSIL.

The chain combines TRBV6-5 with TRBJ2-6; D gene unclear. Trimming removed 4 bases at V and 4 bases at J, with 8 bases between. CDR1 and CDR2 from the germline V gene are MNHEY and SVGAGI. The CDR3 runs 14 residues. This CDR3 reads CASSSVTGANVLTF. The CDR3 DNA reads TGTGCCAGCAGTTCAGTCACCGGGGCCAACGTCCTGACTTTC.

The chain is built from TRBV4-1 and TRBJ2-7, with 8 bases identical to TRBD2. The CDR3 length is 14 residues. Germline CDR1 is MGHRA and CDR2 is YSYEKL. The J segment lost 5 bases and the V segment lost 3 bases, leaving 6 bases of the junction unmatched. CDR3 sequence reads: CASSQILTSDEQYF. As DNA, the CDR3 is TGCGCCAGCAGCCAGATACTGACTAGCGACGAGCAGTACTTC.

V is TRBV10-2 and J is TRBJ1-6; TRBD1 agrees at 8 bases. The CDR3 consists of 12 residues. Per germline, CDR1 WSHSY and CDR2 SAAADI. Trimming at V came to 11 bases and at J to 9 bases, leaving 6 bases not matched to a gene. In DNA, the CDR3 is TGCGCCGGGGGACAGGCTTCTTCACCCCTCCACTTT. Translated: CAGGQASSPLHF.

J is TRBJ1-1 and V is TRBV14; no definite D call. V lost 1 base and J lost 6, with 9 bases in between. CDR1 and CDR2 (germline): SGHDN, FVKESK. The CDR3 spans 13 residues. The DNA of the CDR3 is TGTGCCAGCAGCCAAGGGATCAGACCTGAAGCTTTCTTT. It translates to CASSQGIRPEAFF.

This clone was observed a single time. This chain joins TRBV7-3 and TRBJ2-2; 11 positions match TRBD2. The germline V gene encodes CDR1 SGHTA and CDR2 FQGTGA. Unmatched junction bases numbered 0, after V lost 2 bases and J lost 4 bases. The CDR3 consists of 15 residues. The CDR3 DNA reads TGTGCCAGCAGCTTAGGGACTAGCGGCACCGGGGAGCTGTTTTTT. Protein: CASSLGTSGTGELFF.

This chain connects TRBV16 to TRBJ2-7; D might be TRBD2 (5 bases). The V gene lost 3 bases and the J gene lost 5 bases, with 11 bases spanning the gap. CDR3 length equals 13 residues. The germline gives CDR1 KGHSY, CDR2 FQNENV. The CDR3 region has the DNA TGTGCCAGCAGCCAGTCGAGAGGGCACGAGCAGTACTTC. It codes for CASSQSRGHEQYF. The full variable domain, with the rest looked up from reference TRBV16 and TRBJ2-7, is GEEVAQTPKHLVRGEGQKAKLYCAPIKGHSYVFWYQQVLKNEFKFLISFQNENVFDETGMPKERFSAKCLPNSPCSLEIQATKLEDSAVYFCASSQSRGHEQYFGPGTRLTVT.

The CDR3 DNA sequence: TGTGCCCGAAGACTGGGACAGGGAAACACCGGGGAGCTGTTTTTT. It codes for CARRLGQGNTGELFF. The rearrangement links TRBV5-8 to TRBJ2-2; 9 bases fit TRBD1. CDR1 is SGHTS and CDR2 is YDEGEE in the germline V gene. The CDR3 runs 15 residues. Trimming removed 10 bases from V and 2 bases from J; junction bases left unmatched: 9.

The chain is built from TRBV19 and TRBJ2-2; D call uncertain. Germline V lookup: CDR1 LNHDA, CDR2 SQIVND (reference sequence). The ends were cut back, 0 bases at V and 2 bases at J, with 4 bases in the middle. The CDR3 covers 14 residues. The CDR3 region has the DNA TGTGCCAGTAGTATAGACGACAACACCGGGGAGCTGTTTTTT. Translating it yields CASSIDDNTGELFF.

The table lists this clone with a count of one. The gene calls are TRBV6-5 and TRBJ2-7; D is uncertain. Germline V gives CDR1 MNHEY, CDR2 SVGAGI. The germline V and J ends were trimmed by 5 bases and 0 bases, with 5 bases remaining between them. The CDR3 has 12 amino acids. This chain's CDR3 is CASSPSSYEQYF. In DNA, the CDR3 is TGTGCCAGCAGTCCTAGCTCCTACGAGCAGTACTTC.